What follows are 18 T cell receptor beta chains derived from one specimen sequenced in a study of blood T cell repertoires in COVID-19. Assay used: immunoSEQ multiplex PCR; TCRdb lists only in-frame clones, some missing. The table lists over 45,000 clones, under 85% of them singletons. The sample comprised peripheral blood. These receptors all come from a man in his 60s with active COVID-19.

This clone was found a few times. The chain has TRBV4-2 and TRBJ2-7; 10 bases agree with TRBD2. Germline V CDR1 and CDR2: LGHNA, YNFKEQ. Germline trimming cut 4 bases from V and 7 bases from J; bases unmatched to any gene: 10. The CDR3 has 15 residues. The chain's CDR3 is CASSPGTSDLREQYF. CDR3 DNA sequence: TGTGCCAGCAGCCCGGGGACTAGCGACTTACGTGAGCAGTACTTC.

This clone was detected a few times. The J gene is TRBJ2-7, the V gene TRBV10-3, with D hard to call. Germline V gene data show CDR1 as ENHRY and CDR2 as SYGVKD. The CDR3 runs to 12 residues. The V and J ends lost 2 bases and 1 base respectively, with 3 bases between them. CDR3 region: CAISEESYEQYF. The CDR3 DNA sequence: TGTGCCATCAGTGAGGAGTCCTACGAGCAGTACTTC.

This clone has only a few counts. The V and J genes are TRBV30 and TRBJ2-2; D uncertain. The CDR3 is 13 residues long. Germline V CDR1 and CDR2: GTSNPN, SVGIG (reference sequence). The V and J ends lost 2 bases and 1 base respectively, with 5 bases between them. The DNA for the CDR3 is TGTGCCTGGAGTTTCGGGAACACCGGGGAGCTGTTTTTT. The encoded protein is CAWSFGNTGELFF.

V gene TRBV6-4 combines with J gene TRBJ2-5; 13 bases are shared with TRBD2. Germline-derived CDR1 and CDR2 are MRHNA and SNTAGT. The J segment lost 0 bases and the V segment lost 2 bases, leaving 24 bases of the junction unmatched. The CDR3 consists of 24 residues. The CDR3 region is CASSDRIARRTSGSGLVYQETQYF. The CDR3 DNA follows: TGTGCCAGCAGTGACCGAATTGCCCGTCGGACTAGCGGGAGTGGTTTGGTGTACCAAGAGACCCAGTACTTC.

The J gene is TRBJ2-1, the V gene TRBV6-5; no clear D gene. Trimming stripped 3 bases from V and 5 bases from J, with 11 bases between. Germline lookup yields CDR1 MNHEY and CDR2 SVGAGI. CDR3 length: 14 residues. The CDR3 bases are TGTGCCAGCAGTTATCGTGGCCCCGACAATGAGCAGTTCTTC. Its translation: CASSYRGPDNEQFF.

The chain employs TRBV28 and TRBJ2-1; D unresolved. The CDR3 has 11 amino acids. Germline V gives CDR1 MDHEN, CDR2 SYDVKM. Trimming took off 6 bases at V and 7 bases at J, with 7 bases between the two ends. The CDR3 nucleotides read TGTGCCAGCAGCCACGCGAATGAGCAGTTCTTC. Encoded protein: CASSHANEQFF.

This sequence joins TRBV7-2 and TRBJ2-3; 8 bases align to TRBD1. Germline trimming cut 6 bases from V and 7 bases from J; bases unmatched to any gene: 6. The CDR3 has 13 amino acids. CDR1 and CDR2 (germline): SGHTA, FQGNSA. The CDR3 DNA sequence: TGTGCCAGCAGTCGGACAGGGCCTAATACGCAGTATTTT. Its translation: CASSRTGPNTQYF.

V usage is TRBV29-1 and J usage is TRBJ2-3, with D perhaps matching TRBD2 (6 bases). V lost 7 bases to trimming and J lost 2 bases, with 16 bases between them. The V gene's germline CDR1 is SQVTM and CDR2 ANQGSEA. The CDR3 has 14 residues. CDR3 residues: CSGGAGGATDTQYF. The DNA for the CDR3 is TGCAGCGGCGGGGCGGGCGGCGCCACAGATACGCAGTATTTT.

The chain combines TRBV19 with TRBJ1-2, with unresolved D. Germline loops: CDR1 LNHDA, CDR2 SQIVND (reference sequence). CDR3 length: 14 amino acids. V lost 7 bases, J lost 1 base, and 13 bases lay in between. This CDR3 is CASTMRRDNYGYTF. CDR3 bases: TGTGCCAGTACCATGAGGAGGGATAACTATGGCTACACCTTC.

The genes are TRBV4-1 and TRBJ2-3; D may be TRBD2 (6 bases). Trimming pared 0 bases from V and 6 bases from J, leaving 7 bases between. Looked up from germline, CDR1 is MGHRA and CDR2 is YSYEKL. The CDR3 consists of 13 residues. DNA of the CDR3: TGCGCCAGCAGCCAAGACGGAGGGGATACGCAGTATTTT. It specifies CASSQDGGDTQYF.

The sample holds a few counts of this clone. The chain is built from TRBV4-2 and TRBJ1-2; D is ambiguous. Germline CDR1 LGHNA, CDR2 YNFKEQ. This CDR3 region has 15 residues. With 0 bases removed from V and 4 bases from J, the gap between germline ends came to 12 bases. The CDR3 spells CASSQDAPGTYGYTF. CDR3 nucleotides: TGTGCCAGCAGCCAAGATGCTCCAGGTACCTATGGCTACACCTTC.

The V and J genes are TRBV6-6 and TRBJ1-2; 7 bases align to TRBD1. V was pared by 2 bases and J by 8 bases, with 5 bases of the junction left unmatched. CDR1 MNHNY and CDR2 SVGAGI come from the germline V gene (reference sequence). This CDR3 region has 13 residues. CDR3 region: CASSYPRGEGYTF. In DNA, the CDR3 is TGTGCCAGCAGTTACCCCAGGGGGGAAGGCTACACCTTC.

The gene calls are TRBV7-2 and TRBJ1-1, with 7 positions matching TRBD1. The germline gives CDR1 SGHTA, CDR2 FQGNSA. Trimming removed 5 bases from V and 9 bases from J; junction bases left unmatched: 15. The CDR3 loop spans 15 amino acids. The CDR3, as DNA: TGTGCCAGCAGCCTATCCCCTTGGACAGGAGTGCAAGCTTTCTTT. Its protein product is CASSLSPWTGVQAFF.

This clone was detected only once. V is TRBV29-1 and J is TRBJ1-2; D remains ambiguous. CDR3 length: 15 amino acids. V lost 0 bases, J lost 4 bases, and 15 bases lay in between. Germline V gene lookup returns CDR1 SQVTM and CDR2 ANQGSEA. Here the CDR3 reads CSVEESKSPTYGYTF. Written as DNA, the CDR3 is TGCAGCGTTGAAGAAAGTAAGTCACCTACCTATGGCTACACCTTC.

The gene calls are TRBV2 and TRBJ2-7; TRBD2 aligns across 12 bases. Germline CDR1 reads SNHLY; CDR2 reads FYNNEI. The V and J ends lost 5 bases and 5 bases, in that order; junction bases with no gene match: 4. This CDR3 is 14 amino acids long. The CDR3 nucleotides read TGTGCCAGCAGTTGGACTAGCGGGGATGACGAGCAGTACTTC. Residues: CASSWTSGDDEQYF.

The V and J genes are TRBV6-2 or TRBV6-3 and TRBJ2-5; 12 bases fit TRBD2. J was trimmed by 3 bases and V by 5 bases; bases with no gene match: 10. Germline assignment: CDR1 MNHEY and CDR2 SVGEGT. CDR3 length: 17 amino acids. The CDR3 region is CASSLRTSGELKETQYF. The CDR3 region has the DNA TGTGCCAGCAGTCTTCGGACTAGCGGGGAGCTAAAAGAGACCCAGTACTTC.

The V gene is TRBV9, the J gene TRBJ2-3, with D possibly being TRBD1 (6 bases). The CDR3 runs 15 residues. Germline V CDR1 and CDR2: SGDLS, YYNGEE. V gave up 0 bases and J gave up 2 bases, with 10 bases separating them. CDR3 in DNA: TGTGCCAGCAGCGTAGCAGGGGACCCCACAGATACGCAGTATTTT. Its protein product is CASSVAGDPTDTQYF.

This rearrangement joins TRBV9 to TRBJ1-1; 7 bases fit TRBD1. CDR3 length: 13 residues. J lost 4 bases, V lost 7 bases, and 7 bases had no gene match. Germline V gene lookup returns CDR1 SGDLS and CDR2 YYNGEE. The CDR3: CASSTGVSTEAFF. CDR3 coding DNA: TGTGCCAGCTCTACAGGGGTGAGCACTGAAGCTTTCTTT.